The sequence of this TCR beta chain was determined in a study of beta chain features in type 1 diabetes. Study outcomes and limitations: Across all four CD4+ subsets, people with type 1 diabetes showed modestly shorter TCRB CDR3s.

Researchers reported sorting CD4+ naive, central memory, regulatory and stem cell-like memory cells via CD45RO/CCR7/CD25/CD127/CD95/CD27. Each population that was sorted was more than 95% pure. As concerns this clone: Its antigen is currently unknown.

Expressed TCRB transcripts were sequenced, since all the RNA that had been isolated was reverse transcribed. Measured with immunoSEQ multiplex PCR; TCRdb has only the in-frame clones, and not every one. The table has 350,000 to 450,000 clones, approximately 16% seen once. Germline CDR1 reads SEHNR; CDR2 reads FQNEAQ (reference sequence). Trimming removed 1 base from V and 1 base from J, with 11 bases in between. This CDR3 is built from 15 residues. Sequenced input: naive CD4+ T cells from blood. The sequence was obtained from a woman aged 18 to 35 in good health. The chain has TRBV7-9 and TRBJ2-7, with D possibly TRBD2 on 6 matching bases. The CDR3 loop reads CASSLGSGFSYEQYF. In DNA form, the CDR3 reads TGTGCCAGCAGCTTAGGTAGCGGCTTTTCCTACGAGCAGTACTTC. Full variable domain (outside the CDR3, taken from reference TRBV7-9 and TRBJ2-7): DTGVSQNPRHKITKRGQNVTFRCDPISEHNRLYWYRQTLGQGPEFLTYFQNEAQLEKSRLLSDRFSAERPKGSFSTLEIQRTEQGDSAMYLCASSLGSGFSYEQYFGPGTRLTVT.